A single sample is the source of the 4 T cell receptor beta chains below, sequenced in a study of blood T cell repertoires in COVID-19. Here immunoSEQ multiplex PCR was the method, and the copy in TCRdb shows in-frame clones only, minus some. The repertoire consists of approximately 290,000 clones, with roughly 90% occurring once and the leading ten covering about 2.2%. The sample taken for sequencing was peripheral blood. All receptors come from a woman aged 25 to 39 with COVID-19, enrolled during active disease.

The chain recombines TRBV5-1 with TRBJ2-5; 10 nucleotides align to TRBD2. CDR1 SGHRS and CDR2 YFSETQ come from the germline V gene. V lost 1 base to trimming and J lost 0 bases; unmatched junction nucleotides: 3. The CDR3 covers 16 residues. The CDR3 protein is CASSLNGLADQETQYF. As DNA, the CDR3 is TGCGCCAGCAGCTTGAATGGACTAGCGGACCAAGAGACCCAGTACTTC.

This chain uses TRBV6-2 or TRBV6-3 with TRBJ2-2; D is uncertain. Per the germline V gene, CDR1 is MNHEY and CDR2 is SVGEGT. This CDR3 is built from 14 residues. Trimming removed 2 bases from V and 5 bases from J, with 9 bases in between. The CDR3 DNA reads TGTGCCAGCAGTTACGTGGGCTATACCGGGGAGCTGTTTTTT. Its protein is CASSYVGYTGELFF.

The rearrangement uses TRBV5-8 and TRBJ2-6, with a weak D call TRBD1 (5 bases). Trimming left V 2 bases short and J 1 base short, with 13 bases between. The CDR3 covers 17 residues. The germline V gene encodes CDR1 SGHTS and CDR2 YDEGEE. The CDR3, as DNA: TGTGCCAGCAGCTTACAGGTGAAATTTTCTGGGGCCAACGTCCTGACTTTC. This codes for CASSLQVKFSGANVLTF.

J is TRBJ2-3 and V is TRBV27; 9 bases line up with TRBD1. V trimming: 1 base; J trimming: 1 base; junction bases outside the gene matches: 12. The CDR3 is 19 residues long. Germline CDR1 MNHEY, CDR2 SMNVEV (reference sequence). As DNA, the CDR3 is TGTGCCAGCAGTTTATTGCCACCGGGACAGGGATCCGGCACAGATACGCAGTATTTT. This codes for CASSLLPPGQGSGTDTQYF.